This section outlines one T cell receptor beta chain sequence together with its context. The data originate from a study of blood T cell repertoires in COVID-19. For the study at large: Collection of acute and convalescent COVID-19 samples took place in the United States, Italy and Spain. T cells, B-cell-depleted T cells, or PBMCs provided the cDNA or gDNA that served as material.

In the original analysis: Using reference gene primer amplification, nucleated cell counts were estimated. Clones were sequenced by immunoSEQ multiplex PCR, and TCRdb holds only the in-frame ones, with some missing. That table furnishes V, J and clone size, whereas the DNA furnished D and trimming. The sample carries approximately 33,000 clones, roughly 87% recorded once. The germline gives CDR1 GTSNPN, CDR2 SVGIG (reference sequence). The CDR3 is made up of 12 amino acids. While infection was still active, Seattle patients were enrolled and then followed longitudinally. The chain links TRBV30 to TRBJ1-4; no firm D call. The source is a man aged 60 to 75 with COVID-19, enrolled during active disease. The sequencing input was peripheral blood. CDR3 sequence reads: CAYDVGNEKLFF. The CDR3 coding sequence is TGTGCGTACGATGTCGGTAATGAAAAACTGTTTTTT.